This paragraph covers one TCR beta chain sequence. Its antigen is currently not known. Base qualities were left out, and no much larger clone turns up one base away. Peripheral blood CD8+ and CD4+ T cells from healthy donors, Susac syndrome patients and multiple sclerosis patients were profiled using high-throughput TCR beta sequencing. Healthy donors were included as age- and sex-matched controls. Bulk CD8+ and CD4+ T cells were purified by magnetic negative isolation, whereas CD8+ TEMRA cells were enriched by FACS. Blood was collected in EDTA tubes and processed within 24 hours, with PBMCs isolated through density gradient centrifugation. PBMCs destined for TCR sequencing were cryopreserved in liquid nitrogen and later thawed in a 37 °C water bath. A purity of at least 90% was achieved for sorted or isolated CD4+, CD8+ and CD8+ TEMRA cells. The CDR1 and CDR2 encoded by the germline V gene (reference sequence) are DFQATT and SNEGSKA. From the cysteine through the phenylalanine, the CDR3 covers 13 amino acids. The DNA shown is the 39-base CDR3, in frame from base 1. Trimming costs V 3 bases and J 2 bases, and their ends lie 10 bases apart.

RNA was extracted with the RNeasy kit and roughly 0.5 to 1 ug was reverse transcribed using random hexamers. The immunoSEQ multiplex PCR assay, covering 54 Vbeta and 13 Jbeta segments, was used to amplify TCR beta CDR3 regions. PCR amplification bias was corrected using a synthetic template baseline for primer optimization and computational correction. In the paper's pipeline: Only productive sequences were kept, with reads annotated to V, D and J genes according to IMGT and analyzed in immunoSEQ Analyzer. Clonality was computed as one minus Shannon entropy normalized by log2 of the number of productive unique sequences. For each patient and control, public and private clones were evaluated among the 100 most prevalent clones. Clones were defined as Susac-specific if absent from the healthy and MS cohorts, from under 1,200 published viral clones and from other ImmuneACCESS disease sequences. TCRdb ran its own pipeline on the public reads, namely fastp trimming at Q25 and MiXCR clone calling, and kept in-frame beta chains. Under each unique CDR3 protein, matching rows form one entry showing the most common genes and DNA. The authors' filters were not applied to this entry. In all, the sample holds about 150,000 distinct CDR3 sequences, and around 94% of those were seen once. The biggest ten clones account for about 0.076% of the sample.

This entry comes from a study of CD8 T cells in Susac syndrome (dated by TCRdb to the late 2010s). For context, the study as a whole: Repertoire sequencing was used to test whether CD8+ T cell activation and differentiation in Susac syndrome was antigen driven. Overall study outcomes, separate from this receptor: The study acknowledged that relatively few individuals were included in the TCR sequencing and HLA analysis.

The sequencing input was CD4+ T cells from PBMCs. The rearranged segments are TRBV20-1 and TRBJ2-5; D gene: possibly TRBD2, on 5 matching bases. The origin of this receptor is a human donor in good health. The CDR3 corresponds to CSASRGIQETQYF. The DNA is TGCAGTGCTAGTAGAGGGATTCAAGAGACCCAGTACTTC.